This T cell receptor (beta chain) was recovered during a study of shared clonotypes between healthy human individuals. About this clone itself: Its antigen is still unknown.

The germline V gene has CDR1 SGHNT and CDR2 YYREEE (reference sequence). Trimming shortened V by 0 bases and J by 5 bases, and 14 bases separated the two germline ends. This CDR3 comprises 15 residues. Authors' processing steps: In the immunoSEQ data, sequences were junction-only and lacked quality scores, so filtering differed. The protocol was immunoSEQ multiplex PCR, while the TCRdb copy is restricted to in-frame clones and leaves out a portion. The DNA gave D and trimming, while V, J and clone size come from that table. The data show millions of clones, around 95% seen once. Study-wide results and caveats: Generally, naive subsets came out with larger estimated richness than memory subsets. The generation probabilities recorded for non-shared clonotypes fell below those of clonotypes shared by all four donors.

Splitting of CD4+ cells produced CD45RA+ naive and CD45RA-negative memory subsets. This chain connects TRBV5-4 to TRBJ1-2; D is unresolved. This clonotype was sampled from a young man in good health. Input material: naive CD4+ T cells sorted from blood. The sample's subset: CD45RA+ positively selected. CDR3 DNA sequence: TGTGCCAGCAGCTTGGTGGCCCAAGAGAGATATGGCTACACCTTC. This codes for CASSLVAQERYGYTF.